The text below deals with one TCR beta chain. Produced via immunoSEQ multiplex PCR; TCRdb's table is partial and in-frame only. This table holds approximately 22,000 clones, approximately 46% found once. The data stem from a study of graft-versus-host responses after intestinal transplantation. Study-wide context: Recipients had multivisceral, liver-intestinal, or isolated intestinal transplants. Anti-thymocyte globulin induction preceded roughly 3 years of tacrolimus and steroid maintenance in all recipients. Study-level findings and limits: In recipient marrow, GvH clones were found, and some appeared first in ileum or blood.

Proliferating responders of the CD3+CD4+ and CD3+CD8+ phenotypes with low CFSE were sorted after the reaction. The sequencing here drew on alloreactive CD4+ T cells from a mixed lymphocyte reaction culture, taken before intestinal transplant. Described subset: CFSE-low proliferating T cells sorted from approximately six-day pre-transplant mixed lymphocyte reaction (GvH or HvG direction). The receptor's source is a human patient who received an intestinal transplant.

The CDR3 sequence is CASSPLQGGPNTEAFF. The CDR3 DNA follows: TGTGCCAGCTCACCACTCCAGGGGGGCCCCAACACTGAAGCTTTCTTT. The chain employs TRBV18 and TRBJ1-1, with 7 bases fitting TRBD1. The germline V gene encodes CDR1 KGHSH and CDR2 LQKENI. This CDR3 region has 16 residues. V gave up 1 base and J gave up 2 bases; unmatched junction bases: 7.